The 10 T cell receptor beta chains below come from one sample, sequenced in a study of Graves' ophthalmopathy and Graves' hyperthyroidism. Amplification of the TCR beta CDR3 regions used RNA transcripts (as template). A first-round RT-PCR used HTBI primers, followed by a second-round multiplex PCR. TCRdb used MiXCR to reprocess the multiplex PCR reads, holding one entry per CDR3 protein. This sample has hundreds of thousands of distinct CDR3 sequences, with roughly 20% found just once. The sequenced sample was peripheral blood. The receptors originated from a woman aged 18 to 35 with stable Graves' hyperthyroidism. Some clones in this sample may be carry-over from other donors' samples.

In its sample, this clonotype was seen many times. V gene TRBV20-1 combines with J gene TRBJ1-2; 8 bases line up with TRBD1. In germline, CDR1 is DFQATT, CDR2 SNEGSKA (reference sequence). V dropped 5 bases and J dropped 6; count of bases not matched to a gene: 2. This CDR3 has 11 residues. CDR3: CSAGQGDGYTF. The CDR3 DNA reads as TGCAGTGCTGGACAGGGTGATGGCTACACCTTC.

This clonotype came up once. The chain links TRBV2 to TRBJ1-2, with D possibly being TRBD1 (5 bases). Deletions cut 1 base from V and 7 bases from J, with 10 bases between. From germline, CDR1 is SNHLY and CDR2 FYNNEI. There are 13 residues in the CDR3. The CDR3 region is CASSEGREAGYTF. As DNA, the CDR3 is TGTGCCAGCAGTGAAGGCAGGGAGGCTGGCTACACCTTC. Full variable domain (missing parts from reference TRBV2 and TRBJ1-2): EPEVTQTPSHQVTQMGQEVILRCVPISNHLYFYWYRQILGQKVEFLVSFYNNEISEKSEIFDDQFSVERPDGSNFTLKIRSTKLEDSAMYFCASSEGREAGYTFGSGTRLTVV.

The chain is built from TRBV12-5 and TRBJ2-3; D tentatively fits TRBD1 or TRBD2 (5 bases each). This CDR3 comprises 12 residues. Germline-derived CDR1 and CDR2 are LGHNT and FRNRAP. V dropped 4 bases and J dropped 3 bases, with 5 bases sitting between them. CDR3 in amino acids: CASGWGTDTQYF. In DNA, the CDR3 is TGTGCTAGTGGTTGGGGGACAGATACGCAGTATTTT.

Ten or more counts support this clonotype. CDR3 amino acids: CAISESANQETQYF. CDR3 nucleotides: TGTGCCATCAGTGAGTCGGCGAACCAAGAGACCCAGTACTTC. V and J are TRBV10-3 and TRBJ2-5; unclear D gene. Germline V gene data show CDR1 as ENHRY and CDR2 as SYGVKD. Trimming pared 0 bases from V and 0 bases from J, leaving 5 bases between. There are 14 residues in the CDR3.

The chain recombines TRBV3-1 with TRBJ2-3, with TRBD2 identical over 7 bases. Germline lookup yields CDR1 LGHDT and CDR2 YNNKEL (reference sequence). With V trimmed by 3 bases and J by 0 bases, 9 bases remained unmatched. There are 17 residues in the CDR3. CDR3 DNA sequence: TGTGCCAGCAGCCAGAGACTACTAGCGTCTAGCACAGATACGCAGTATTTT. As protein: CASSQRLLASSTDTQYF.

This chain links TRBV28 with TRBJ2-7; D call uncertain. Per the germline V gene, CDR1 is MDHEN and CDR2 is SYDVKM. The CDR3 is made up of 15 amino acids. Trimming removed 2 bases from V and 3 bases from J, with 14 bases in between. CDR3 sequence: CASSLLGSQVYEQYF. The CDR3 DNA reads TGTGCCAGCAGTTTACTAGGGTCCCAGGTCTACGAGCAGTACTTC.

This clonotype has at least ten counts. CDR3 region: CASSLFPGPEWYNYGYTF. The CDR3 nucleotides are TGTGCCAGCAGTTTATTTCCCGGCCCAGAATGGTATAACTATGGCTACACCTTC. The J gene is TRBJ1-2, the V gene TRBV12-3 or TRBV12-4, with D hard to call. V lost 2 bases and J lost 1, with 20 bases in between. This CDR3 comprises 18 residues.

This clonotype was detected ten times or more. This chain uses TRBV12-3 or TRBV12-4 with TRBJ1-2; D unclear. The CDR3 length is 13 residues. V was cut by 3 bases and J by 4 bases, with 9 bases left in between. The CDR3 nucleotides are TGTGCCAGCAGTTTGGAGAGGAGCTATGGCTACACCTTC. Protein product: CASSLERSYGYTF.

This chain connects TRBV20-1 to TRBJ1-1; 10 bases align to TRBD1. V shed 6 bases and J 0 bases; nucleotides not matched to a gene: 13. Germline CDR1 and CDR2: DFQATT and SNEGSKA (reference sequence). This CDR3 has 17 amino acids. The CDR3: CSAGPGTGDLMNTEAFF. Written as DNA, the CDR3 is TGCAGTGCCGGGCCTGGGACAGGGGATCTCATGAACACTGAAGCTTTCTTT.

This clonotype has at least ten counts. The V and J genes are TRBV6-1 and TRBJ2-7; D may be TRBD2 (6 bases). Looked up from germline, CDR1 is MNHNS and CDR2 is SASEGT. The CDR3 covers 15 residues. Trimming took off 5 bases at V and 0 bases at J, with 14 bases between the two ends. CDR3 region: CASSQEGSSSYEQYF. CDR3 DNA: TGTGCCAGCAGTCAGGAGGGCTCTAGCTCCTACGAGCAGTACTTC.